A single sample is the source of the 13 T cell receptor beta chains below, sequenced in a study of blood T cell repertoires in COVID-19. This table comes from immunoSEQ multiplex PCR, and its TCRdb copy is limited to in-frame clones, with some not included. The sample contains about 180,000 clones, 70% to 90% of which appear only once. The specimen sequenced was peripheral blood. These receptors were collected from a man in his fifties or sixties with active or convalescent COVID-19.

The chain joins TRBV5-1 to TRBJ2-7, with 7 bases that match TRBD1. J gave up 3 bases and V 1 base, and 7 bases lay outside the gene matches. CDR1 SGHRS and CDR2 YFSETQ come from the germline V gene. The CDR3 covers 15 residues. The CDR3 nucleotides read TGCGCCAGCAGCTTGCCCCGGGACAGCATCTACGAGCAGTACTTC. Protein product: CASSLPRDSIYEQYF.

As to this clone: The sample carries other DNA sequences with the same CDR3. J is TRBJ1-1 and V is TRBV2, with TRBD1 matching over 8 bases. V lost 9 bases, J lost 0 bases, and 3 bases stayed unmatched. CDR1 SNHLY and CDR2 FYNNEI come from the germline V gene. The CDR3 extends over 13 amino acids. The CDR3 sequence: CASGQGMNTEAFF. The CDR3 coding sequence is TGTGCCAGTGGACAGGGCATGAACACTGAAGCTTTCTTT.

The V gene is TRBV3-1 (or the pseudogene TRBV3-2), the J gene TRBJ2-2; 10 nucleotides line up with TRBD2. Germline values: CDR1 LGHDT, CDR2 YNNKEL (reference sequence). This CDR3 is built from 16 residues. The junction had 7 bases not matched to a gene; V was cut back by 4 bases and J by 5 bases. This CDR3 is CASSPSSGGGTGELFF. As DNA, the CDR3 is TGTGCCAGCAGCCCTTCTAGCGGGGGAGGGACCGGGGAGCTGTTTTTT.

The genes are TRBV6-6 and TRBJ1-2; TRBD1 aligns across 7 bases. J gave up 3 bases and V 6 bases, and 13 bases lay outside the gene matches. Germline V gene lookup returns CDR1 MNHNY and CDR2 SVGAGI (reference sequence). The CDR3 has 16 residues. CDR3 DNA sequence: TGTGCCAGCAGCCCCCGACCGGGACAGATTGACTATGGCTACACCTTC. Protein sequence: CASSPRPGQIDYGYTF.

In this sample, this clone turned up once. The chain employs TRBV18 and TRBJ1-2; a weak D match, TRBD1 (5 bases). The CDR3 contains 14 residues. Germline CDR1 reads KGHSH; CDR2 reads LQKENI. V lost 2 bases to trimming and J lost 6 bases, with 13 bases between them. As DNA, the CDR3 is TGTGCCAGCTCACCAGGGGCAGTCGGCGATGGCTACACCTTC. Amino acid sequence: CASSPGAVGDGYTF.

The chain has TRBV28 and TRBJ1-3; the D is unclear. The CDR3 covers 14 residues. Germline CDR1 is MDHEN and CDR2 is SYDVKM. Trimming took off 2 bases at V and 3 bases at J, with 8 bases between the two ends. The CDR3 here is CASSLLGGGNTIYF. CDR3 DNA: TGTGCCAGCAGTTTACTCGGCGGTGGAAACACCATATATTTT.

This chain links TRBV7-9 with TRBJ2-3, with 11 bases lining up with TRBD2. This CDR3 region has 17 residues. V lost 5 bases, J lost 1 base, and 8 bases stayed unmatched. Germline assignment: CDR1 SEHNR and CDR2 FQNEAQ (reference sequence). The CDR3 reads CASSLSGGAGRTDTQYF. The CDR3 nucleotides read TGTGCCAGCAGCCTTAGCGGGGGGGCCGGTCGCACAGATACGCAGTATTTT.

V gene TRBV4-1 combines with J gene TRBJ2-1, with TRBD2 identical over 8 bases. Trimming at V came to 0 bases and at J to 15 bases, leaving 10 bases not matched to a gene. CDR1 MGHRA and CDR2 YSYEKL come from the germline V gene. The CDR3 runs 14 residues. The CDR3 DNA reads TGCGCCAGCAGCCAAGATCCACTAGCGGATCACCCGTTCTTC. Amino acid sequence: CASSQDPLADHPFF.

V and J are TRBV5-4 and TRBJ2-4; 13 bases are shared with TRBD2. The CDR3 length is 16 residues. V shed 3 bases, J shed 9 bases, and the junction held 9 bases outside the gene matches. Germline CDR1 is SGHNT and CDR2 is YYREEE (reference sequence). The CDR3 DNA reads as TGTGCCAGCAGCTCCCGGACTAGCGGGAGTCTCGGCATTCAGTACTTC. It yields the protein CASSSRTSGSLGIQYF.

CDR3: CASSPDRDGGAFF. Written as DNA, the CDR3 is TGTGCCAGCTCACCGGACAGGGACGGTGGAGCTTTCTTT. This chain links TRBV18 with TRBJ1-1; TRBD1 matches 8 bases. The ends lost 3 bases at V and 10 bases at J; junction bases unmatched: 7. The CDR3 has 13 amino acids. CDR1 is KGHSH and CDR2 is LQKENI in the germline V gene.

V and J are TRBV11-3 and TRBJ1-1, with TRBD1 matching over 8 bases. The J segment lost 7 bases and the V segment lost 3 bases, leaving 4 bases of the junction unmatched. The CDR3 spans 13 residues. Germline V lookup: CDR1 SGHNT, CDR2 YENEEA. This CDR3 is CASSLGGQGEAFF. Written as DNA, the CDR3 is TGTGCCAGCAGCTTGGGCGGACAGGGTGAAGCTTTCTTT.

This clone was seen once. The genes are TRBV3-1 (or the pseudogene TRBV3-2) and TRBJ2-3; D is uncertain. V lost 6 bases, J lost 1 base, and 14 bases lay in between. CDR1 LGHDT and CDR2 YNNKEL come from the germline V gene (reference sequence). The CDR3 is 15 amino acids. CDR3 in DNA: TGTGCCAGCAGATCAGACACGTCTGGCACAGATACGCAGTATTTT. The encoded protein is CASRSDTSGTDTQYF.

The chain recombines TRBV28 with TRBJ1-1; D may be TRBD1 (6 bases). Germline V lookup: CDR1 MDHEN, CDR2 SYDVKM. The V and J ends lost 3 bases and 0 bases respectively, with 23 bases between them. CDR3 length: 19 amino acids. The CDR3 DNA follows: TGTGCCAGCAGTTTTTTAGGGGGGGGAACGGCACTTATGAACACTGAAGCTTTCTTT. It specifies CASSFLGGGTALMNTEAFF. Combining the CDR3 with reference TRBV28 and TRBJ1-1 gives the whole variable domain DVKVTQSSRYLVKRTGEKVFLECVQDMDHENMFWYRQDPGLGLRLIYFSYDVKMKEKGDIPEGYSVSREKKERFSLILESASTNQTSMYLCASSFLGGGTALMNTEAFFGQGTRLTVV.